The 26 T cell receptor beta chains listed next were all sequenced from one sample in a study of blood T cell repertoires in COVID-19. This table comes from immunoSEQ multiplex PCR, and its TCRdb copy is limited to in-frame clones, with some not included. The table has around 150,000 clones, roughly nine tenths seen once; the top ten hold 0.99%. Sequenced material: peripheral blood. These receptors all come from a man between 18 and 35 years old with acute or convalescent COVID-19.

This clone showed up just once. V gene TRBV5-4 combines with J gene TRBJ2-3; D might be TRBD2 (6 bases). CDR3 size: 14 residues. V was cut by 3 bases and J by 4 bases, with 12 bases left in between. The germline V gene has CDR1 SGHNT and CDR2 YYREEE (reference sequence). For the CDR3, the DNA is TGTGCCAGCAGCTCGACTAGTAGAGCAGATACGCAGTATTTT. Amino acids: CASSSTSRADTQYF.

In DNA form, the CDR3 reads TGCGCCAGCAGCCCCAGCGACCGTCACCCCGCAGATACGCAGTATTTT. This encodes CASSPSDRHPADTQYF. This sequence joins TRBV4-1 and TRBJ2-3; D call uncertain. The V gene's germline CDR1 is MGHRA and CDR2 YSYEKL. This CDR3 contains 16 residues. Trimming removed 4 bases from V and 4 bases from J, with 18 bases in between.

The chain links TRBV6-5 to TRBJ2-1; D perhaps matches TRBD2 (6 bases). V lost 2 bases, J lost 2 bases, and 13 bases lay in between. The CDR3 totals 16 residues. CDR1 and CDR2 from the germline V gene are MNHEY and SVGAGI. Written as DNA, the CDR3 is TGTGCCAGCAGTTACGCCGGGGGACGAGCCTACAATGAGCAGTTCTTC. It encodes CASSYAGGRAYNEQFF.

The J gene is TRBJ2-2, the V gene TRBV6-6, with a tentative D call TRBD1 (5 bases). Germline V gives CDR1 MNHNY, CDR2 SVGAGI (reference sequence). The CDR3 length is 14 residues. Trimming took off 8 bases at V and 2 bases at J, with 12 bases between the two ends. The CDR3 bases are TGTGCCAGCCATCTTACAGGAAACACCGGGGAGCTGTTTTTT. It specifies CASHLTGNTGELFF.

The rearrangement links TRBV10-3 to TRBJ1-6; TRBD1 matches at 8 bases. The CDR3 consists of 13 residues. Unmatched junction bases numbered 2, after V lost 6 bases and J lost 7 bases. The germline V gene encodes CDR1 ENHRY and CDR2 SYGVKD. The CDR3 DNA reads TGTGCCATCAGCGGACAGGGCAATTCACCCCTCCACTTT. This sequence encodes CAISGQGNSPLHF.

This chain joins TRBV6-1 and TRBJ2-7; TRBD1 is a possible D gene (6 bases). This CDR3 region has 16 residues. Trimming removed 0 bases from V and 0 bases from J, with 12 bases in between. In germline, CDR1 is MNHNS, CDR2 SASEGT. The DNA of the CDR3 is TGTGCCAGCAGTGAAGCCCTTACAGGGAACTCCTACGAGCAGTACGTC. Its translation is CASSEALTGNSYEQYV.

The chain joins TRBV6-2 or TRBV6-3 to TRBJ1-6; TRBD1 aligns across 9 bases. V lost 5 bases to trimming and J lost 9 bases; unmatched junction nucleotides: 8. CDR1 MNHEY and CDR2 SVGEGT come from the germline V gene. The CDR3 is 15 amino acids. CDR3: CASSRPGTGPSPLHF. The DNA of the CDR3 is TGTGCCAGCAGTAGACCCGGGACAGGGCCTTCACCCCTCCACTTT.

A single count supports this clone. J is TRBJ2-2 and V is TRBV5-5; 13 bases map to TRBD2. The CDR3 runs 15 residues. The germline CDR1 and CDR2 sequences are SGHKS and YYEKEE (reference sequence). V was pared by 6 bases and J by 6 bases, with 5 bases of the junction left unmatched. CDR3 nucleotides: TGTGCCAGCATCGGACTAGCGGGGGTCCCCGGGGAGCTGTTTTTT. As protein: CASIGLAGVPGELFF.

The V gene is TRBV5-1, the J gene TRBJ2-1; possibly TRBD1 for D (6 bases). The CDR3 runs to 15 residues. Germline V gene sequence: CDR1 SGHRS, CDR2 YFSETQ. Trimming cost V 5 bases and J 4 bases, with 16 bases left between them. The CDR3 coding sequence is TGCGCCAGCAGAAAAGCCGGGACACATTACAATGAGCAGTTCTTC. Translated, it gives CASRKAGTHYNEQFF. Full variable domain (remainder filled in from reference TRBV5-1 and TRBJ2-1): KAGVTQTPRYLIKTRGQQVTLSCSPISGHRSVSWYQQTPGQGLQFLFEYFSETQRNKGNFPGRFSGRQFSNSRSEMNVSTLELGDSALYLCASRKAGTHYNEQFFGPGTRLTVL.

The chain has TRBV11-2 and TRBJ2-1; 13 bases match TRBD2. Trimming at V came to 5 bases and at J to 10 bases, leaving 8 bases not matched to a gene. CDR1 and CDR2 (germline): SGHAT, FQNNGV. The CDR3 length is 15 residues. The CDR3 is CASSPRLAGGPEQFF. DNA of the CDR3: TGTGCCAGCAGCCCCAGACTAGCGGGGGGCCCCGAGCAGTTCTTC.

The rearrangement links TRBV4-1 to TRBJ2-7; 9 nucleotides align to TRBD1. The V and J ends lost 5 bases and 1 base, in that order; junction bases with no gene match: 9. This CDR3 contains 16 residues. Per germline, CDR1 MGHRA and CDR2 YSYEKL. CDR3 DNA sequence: TGCGCCAGCAGCTCTCACTCCGGGACAGGGTCCTACGAGCAGTACTTC. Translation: CASSSHSGTGSYEQYF.

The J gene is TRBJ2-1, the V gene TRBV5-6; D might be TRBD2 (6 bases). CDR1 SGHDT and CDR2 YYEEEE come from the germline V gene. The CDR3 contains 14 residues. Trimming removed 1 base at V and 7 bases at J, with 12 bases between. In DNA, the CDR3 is TGTGCCAGCAGCTTGAGGGGAGGAAGAAATGAGCAGTTCTTC. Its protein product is CASSLRGGRNEQFF.

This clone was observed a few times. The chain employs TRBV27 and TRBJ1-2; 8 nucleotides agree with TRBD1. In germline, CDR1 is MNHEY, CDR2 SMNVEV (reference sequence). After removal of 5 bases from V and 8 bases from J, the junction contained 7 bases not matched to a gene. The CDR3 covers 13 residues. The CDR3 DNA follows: TGTGCCAGCAGTCCGGACAGGGTGAGAGGCTACACCTTC. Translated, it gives CASSPDRVRGYTF.

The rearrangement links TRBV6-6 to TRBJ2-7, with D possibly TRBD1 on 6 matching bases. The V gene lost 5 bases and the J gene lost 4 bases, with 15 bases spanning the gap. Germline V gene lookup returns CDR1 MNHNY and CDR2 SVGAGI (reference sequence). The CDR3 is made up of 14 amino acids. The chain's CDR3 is CASSQRGKGYEQYV. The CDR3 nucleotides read TGTGCCAGCAGTCAGAGGGGGAAGGGGTACGAGCAGTACGTC.

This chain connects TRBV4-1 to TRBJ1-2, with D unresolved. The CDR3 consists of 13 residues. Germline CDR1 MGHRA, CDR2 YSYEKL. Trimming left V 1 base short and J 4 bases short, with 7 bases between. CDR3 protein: CASSQGRSYGYTF. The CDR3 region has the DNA TGCGCCAGCAGCCAAGGCCGGTCCTATGGCTACACCTTC.

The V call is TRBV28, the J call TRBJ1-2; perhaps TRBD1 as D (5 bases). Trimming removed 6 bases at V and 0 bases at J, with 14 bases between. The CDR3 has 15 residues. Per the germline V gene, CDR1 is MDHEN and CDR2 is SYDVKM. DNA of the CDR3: TGTGCCAGCAGAGGCACGGCAGGGTCTAACTATGGCTACACCTTC. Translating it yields CASRGTAGSNYGYTF.

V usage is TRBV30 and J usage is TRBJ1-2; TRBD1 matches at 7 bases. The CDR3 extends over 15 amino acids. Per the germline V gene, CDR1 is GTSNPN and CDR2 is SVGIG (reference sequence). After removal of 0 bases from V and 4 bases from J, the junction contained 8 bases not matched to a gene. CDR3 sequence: CAWSVGQGVVYGYTF. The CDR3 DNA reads TGTGCCTGGAGTGTAGGGCAGGGGGTTGTCTATGGCTACACCTTC.

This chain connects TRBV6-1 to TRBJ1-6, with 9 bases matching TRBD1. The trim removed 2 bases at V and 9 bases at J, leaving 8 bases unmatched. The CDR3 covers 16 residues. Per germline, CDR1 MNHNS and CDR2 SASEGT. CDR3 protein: CASSENTGGLGSPLHF. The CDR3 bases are TGTGCCAGCAGTGAAAATACAGGGGGCTTAGGTTCACCCCTCCACTTT.

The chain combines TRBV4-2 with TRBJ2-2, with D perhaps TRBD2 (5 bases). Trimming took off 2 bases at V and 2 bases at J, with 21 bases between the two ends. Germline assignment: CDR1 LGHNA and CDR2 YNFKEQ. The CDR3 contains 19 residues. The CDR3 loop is CASSQPEPSPGSNTGELFF. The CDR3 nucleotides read TGTGCCAGCAGCCAACCGGAACCCTCCCCTGGGAGTAACACCGGGGAGCTGTTTTTT.

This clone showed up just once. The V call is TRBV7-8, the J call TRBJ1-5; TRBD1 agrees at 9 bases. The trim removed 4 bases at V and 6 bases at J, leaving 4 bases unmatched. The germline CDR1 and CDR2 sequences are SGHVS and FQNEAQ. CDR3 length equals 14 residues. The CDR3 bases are TGTGCCAGCAGCTACGGGACAGGGTCTCAGCCCCAGCATTTT. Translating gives CASSYGTGSQPQHF.

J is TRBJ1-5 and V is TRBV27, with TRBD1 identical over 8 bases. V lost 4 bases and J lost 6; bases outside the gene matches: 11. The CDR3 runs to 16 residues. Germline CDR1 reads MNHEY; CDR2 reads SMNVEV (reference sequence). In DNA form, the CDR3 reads TGTGCCAGCAGTTGCCGAGGCAGGGGGCTGGTTCAGCCCCAGCATTTT. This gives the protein CASSCRGRGLVQPQHF.

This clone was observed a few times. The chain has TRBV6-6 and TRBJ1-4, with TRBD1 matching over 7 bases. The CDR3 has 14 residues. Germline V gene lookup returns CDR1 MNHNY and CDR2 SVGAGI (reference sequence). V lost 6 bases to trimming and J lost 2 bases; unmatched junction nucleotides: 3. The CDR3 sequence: CASSQQGTNEKLFF. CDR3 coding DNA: TGTGCCAGCAGCCAACAGGGGACTAATGAAAAACTGTTTTTT.

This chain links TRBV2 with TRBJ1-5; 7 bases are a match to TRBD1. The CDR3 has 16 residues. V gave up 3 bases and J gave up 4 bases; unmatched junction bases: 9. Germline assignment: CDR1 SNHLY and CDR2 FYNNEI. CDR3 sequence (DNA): TGTGCCAGCAGTGATGGGGACAGCGAGGGGAATCAGCCCCAGCATTTT. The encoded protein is CASSDGDSEGNQPQHF.

The CDR3 DNA sequence: TGCGCCAGCAGCGCTCAGCCGGGACAAGGGGCCATTCAGTACTTC. As protein: CASSAQPGQGAIQYF. The chain recombines TRBV5-1 with TRBJ2-4, with TRBD1 as a possible D gene (6 bases). This CDR3 has 15 residues. Germline CDR1 SGHRS, CDR2 YFSETQ. V dropped 4 bases and J dropped 9 bases, with 20 bases sitting between them.

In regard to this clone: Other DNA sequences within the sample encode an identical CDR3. CDR3 DNA sequence: TGTGCCAGCAGTTACTCGGGGCAGGGCTACGAGCAGTACTTC. Translated: CASSYSGQGYEQYF. The chain has TRBV6-5 and TRBJ2-7; maybe TRBD1 (5 bases). CDR1 is MNHEY, CDR2 SVGAGI, per germline. This CDR3 is built from 14 residues. Between the trimmed V and J ends, which lost 0 bases and 3 bases, there was a span of 9 bases.

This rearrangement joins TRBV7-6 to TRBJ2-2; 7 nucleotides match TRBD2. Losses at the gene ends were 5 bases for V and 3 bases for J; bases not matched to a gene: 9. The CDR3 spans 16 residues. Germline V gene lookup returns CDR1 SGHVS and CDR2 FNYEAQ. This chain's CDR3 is CASSHPLGGDTGELFF. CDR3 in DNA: TGTGCCAGCAGCCACCCATTGGGAGGGGACACCGGGGAGCTGTTTTTT.